The 7 T cell receptor beta chains listed next were all sequenced from one sample in a study of cytomegalovirus exposure and HLA in healthy donors (dated by TCRdb to about 2017). Library preparation used the immunoSEQ multiplex PCR assay. For the multiplex PCR, a mixture combining 60 forward primers for TCR Vbeta segments and 13 reverse primers for TCR Jbeta segments was used. The immuneACCESS repertoire file appears here via TCRdb, limited to in-frame rearrangements. These files lack a portion of the clones; in checked studies, under half of the deficit traces to unresolved V genes, and the cause of the others is not known. Within this sample are about 82,000 clones, with approximately 80% of them counted one time only. Of the sample, around 3.2% is held by the ten largest clones. The specimen was PBMCs. The receptor source for this set is a man in his fifties or sixties in good health and CMV-seronegative.

This clone has a handful of counts. The chain links TRBV4-1 to TRBJ2-7; perhaps TRBD1 as D (5 bases). Germline lookup yields CDR1 MGHRA and CDR2 YSYEKL. V gave up 5 bases and J gave up 0 bases, with 17 bases separating them. The CDR3 sequence is 16 residues long. As DNA, the CDR3 is TGCGCCAGCAGCATCCTCCAGGGATTAGGCTCCTACGAGCAGTACTTC. Its translation is CASSILQGLGSYEQYF.

This chain joins TRBV10-3 and TRBJ2-1; maybe TRBD2 (6 bases). The ends were cut back, 0 bases at V and 10 bases at J, with 10 bases in the middle. Looked up from germline, CDR1 is ENHRY and CDR2 is SYGVKD. The CDR3 totals 13 residues. The CDR3 DNA reads TGTGCCATCAGTGAGTCCCCCCGGGGGGAGCAGTTCTTC. Translation: CAISESPRGEQFF.

The J gene is TRBJ2-7, the V gene TRBV5-1; D gene uncertain. Trimming stripped 2 bases from V and 7 bases from J, with 16 bases between. The CDR3 loop spans 14 amino acids. Looked up from germline, CDR1 is SGHRS and CDR2 is YFSETQ. The CDR3 here is CASSLVGSQREQYF. CDR3 sequence (DNA): TGCGCCAGCAGCTTAGTCGGCAGCCAGAGGGAGCAGTACTTC.

This clone has only a few counts. The chain uses TRBV5-1 and TRBJ2-7, with D possibly being TRBD1 (5 bases). Germline V gene data show CDR1 as SGHRS and CDR2 as YFSETQ. The CDR3 length is 16 residues. Trimming removed 2 bases from V and 4 bases from J, with 19 bases in between. In nucleotides, the CDR3 is TGCGCCAGCAGCTTTTCGGACAACCTAGGAGTATACGAGCAGTACTTC. It is translated as CASSFSDNLGVYEQYF.

The gene calls are TRBV7-2 and TRBJ2-7; TRBD2 agrees at 9 bases. The germline CDR1 and CDR2 sequences are SGHTA and FQGNSA. The CDR3 has 16 amino acids. V trimming: 5 bases; J trimming: 4 bases; junction bases outside the gene matches: 12. The CDR3, as DNA: TGTGCCAGCAGCCCGAGGGTTAGCGGGGGAGCTTACGAGCAGTACTTC. Its protein is CASSPRVSGGAYEQYF.

This clone was detected a few times. The chain links TRBV5-6 to TRBJ1-2, with TRBD1 as a possible D gene (6 bases). Trimming removed 0 bases at V and 8 bases at J, with 11 bases between. The germline gives CDR1 SGHDT, CDR2 YYEEEE. The CDR3 extends over 13 amino acids. CDR3 sequence: CASSLDRASGYTF. The CDR3 region has the DNA TGTGCCAGCAGCTTGGACAGGGCCTCCGGCTACACCTTC.

The chain uses TRBV7-9 and TRBJ1-4, with TRBD1 matching 10 bases. J gave up 6 bases and V 5 bases, and 9 bases lay outside the gene matches. Per germline, CDR1 SEHNR and CDR2 FQNEAQ (reference sequence). The CDR3 totals 16 residues. For the CDR3, the DNA is TGTGCCAGCAGCCTCAGGTCCGGGACAGGGGATGAAAAACTGTTTTTT. Amino acids: CASSLRSGTGDEKLFF. Filled out from reference TRBV7-9 and TRBJ1-4, the complete variable domain reads DTGVSQNPRHKITKRGQNVTFRCDPISEHNRLYWYRQTLGQGPEFLTYFQNEAQLEKSRLLSDRFSAERPKGSFSTLEIQRTEQGDSAMYLCASSLRSGTGDEKLFFGSGTQLSVL.